This T cell receptor beta chain originates from a study of T cell responses to AZD1222 COVID-19 vaccine. Germline CDR1 MNHEY, CDR2 SVGEGT. CDR3 length: 13 amino acids. Trimming took 6 bases from V and 1 from J, leaving 10 bases between them. Study-level findings and limits: Spike-specific TCR depth and breadth grew after two AZD1222 doses. Of spike-specific TCRs, nearly half reportedly target regions left unmutated in variants. It was only after the peak T cell response that any repertoires were sampled. Donors were largely white British and mainly female; clonal diversity was possibly underestimated.

To note about this clone: Its antigen remains unidentified.

Clones were read by immunoSEQ multiplex PCR, and TCRdb kept only the in-frame ones, dropping some. The sample lists roughly 150,000 clones, around 88% seen once, with about 3.2% in the top ten. This clonotype originated in an adult in good health. The starting material was peripheral blood, obtained on day 0 of MenACWY control vaccination. The chain has TRBV6-2 or TRBV6-3 and TRBJ2-7, with unresolved D. The CDR3 protein is CASSRPPSYEQYF. CDR3 bases: TGTGCCAGCAGCCGCCCACCATCCTACGAGCAGTACTTC.